Sequencing of this TCR beta chain was carried out in a study of cytomegalovirus exposure and HLA in healthy donors. Primers: 60 Vbeta forward and 13 Jbeta reverse. Sequenced by immunoSEQ multiplex PCR; TCRdb stores in-frame clones only, minus some. Of about 150,000 clones in the sample, roughly 74% were seen once. J was trimmed by 9 bases and V by 0 bases; bases with no gene match: 10. The CDR3 covers 17 residues. Looked up from germline, CDR1 is SGHRS and CDR2 is YFSETQ. Study-wide results and limits: Follow-up analysis later connected one missense variant in DCLRE1C with trimming of TCR beta V- and J-genes. Judged likely to be a sequencing artifact was a cluster of highly shared sequence variants. High sensitivity and specificity were reportedly achieved when the classifier diagnosed cytomegalovirus status.

This clone came up once. Its matching antigen is unknown. This TCR derives from a man aged 18 to 30 in good health and CMV-seronegative. The rearrangement uses TRBV5-1 and TRBJ2-1; 12 nucleotides match TRBD1. Sequencing was done on a sample of PBMCs. The CDR3 sequence is CASSLVGGQGAVSEQFF. The CDR3 region has the DNA TGCGCCAGCAGCTTGGTAGGGGGACAGGGGGCAGTTAGTGAGCAGTTCTTC.